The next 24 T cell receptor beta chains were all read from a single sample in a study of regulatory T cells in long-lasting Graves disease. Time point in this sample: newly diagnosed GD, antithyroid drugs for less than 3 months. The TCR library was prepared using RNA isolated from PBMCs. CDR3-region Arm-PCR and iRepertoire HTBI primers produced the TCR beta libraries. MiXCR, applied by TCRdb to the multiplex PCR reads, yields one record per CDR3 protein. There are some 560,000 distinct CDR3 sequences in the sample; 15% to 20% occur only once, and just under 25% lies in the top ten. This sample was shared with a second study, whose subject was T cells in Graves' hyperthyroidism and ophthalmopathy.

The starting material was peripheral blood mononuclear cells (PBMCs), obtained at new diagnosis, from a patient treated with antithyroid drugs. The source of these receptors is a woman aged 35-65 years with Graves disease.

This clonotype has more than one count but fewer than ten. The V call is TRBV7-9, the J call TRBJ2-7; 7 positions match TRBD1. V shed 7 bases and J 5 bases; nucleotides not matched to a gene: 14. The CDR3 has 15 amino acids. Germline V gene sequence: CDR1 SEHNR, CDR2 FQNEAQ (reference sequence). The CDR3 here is CASTWTGRGSHEQYF. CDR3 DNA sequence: TGTGCCAGCACCTGGACGGGCAGGGGGTCTCACGAGCAGTACTTC. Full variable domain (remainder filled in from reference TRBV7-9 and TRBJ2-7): DTGVSQNPRHKITKRGQNVTFRCDPISEHNRLYWYRQTLGQGPEFLTYFQNEAQLEKSRLLSDRFSAERPKGSFSTLEIQRTEQGDSAMYLCASTWTGRGSHEQYFGPGTRLTVT.

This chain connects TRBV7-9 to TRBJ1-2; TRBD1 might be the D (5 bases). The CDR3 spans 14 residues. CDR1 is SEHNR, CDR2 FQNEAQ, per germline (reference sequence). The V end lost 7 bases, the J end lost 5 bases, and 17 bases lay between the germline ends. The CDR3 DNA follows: TGTGCCAGCATTATGGGTTCGGGGGATTATGGCTACACCTTC. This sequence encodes CASIMGSGDYGYTF.

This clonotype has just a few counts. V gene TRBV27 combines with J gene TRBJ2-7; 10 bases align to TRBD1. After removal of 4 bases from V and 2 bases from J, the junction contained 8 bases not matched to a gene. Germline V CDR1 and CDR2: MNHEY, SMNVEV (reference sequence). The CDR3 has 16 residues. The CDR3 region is CASSSSGTGDPYEQYF. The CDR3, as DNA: TGTGCCAGCAGTTCGTCCGGGACAGGGGACCCCTACGAGCAGTACTTC.

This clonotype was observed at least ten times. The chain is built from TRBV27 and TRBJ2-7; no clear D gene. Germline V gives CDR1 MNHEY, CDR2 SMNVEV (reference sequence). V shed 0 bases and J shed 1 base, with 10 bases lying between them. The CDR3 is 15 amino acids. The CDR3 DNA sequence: TGTGCCAGCAGTTTATCGGCAGGAAGGTCCTACGAGCAGTACTTC. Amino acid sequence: CASSLSAGRSYEQYF.

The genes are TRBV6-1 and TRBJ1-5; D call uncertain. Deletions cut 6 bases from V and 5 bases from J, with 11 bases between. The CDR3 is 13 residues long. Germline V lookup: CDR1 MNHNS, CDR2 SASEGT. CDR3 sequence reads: CASRRAVDQPQHF. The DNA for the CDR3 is TGTGCCAGCAGGCGGGCGGTTGATCAGCCCCAGCATTTT.

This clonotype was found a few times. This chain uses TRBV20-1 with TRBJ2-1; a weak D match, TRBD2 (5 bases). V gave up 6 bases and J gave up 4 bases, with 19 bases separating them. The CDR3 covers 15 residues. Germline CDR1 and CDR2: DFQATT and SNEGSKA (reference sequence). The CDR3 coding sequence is TGCAGTGCCCGGACGGGAAGGGTTGATTACAATGAGCAGTTCTTC. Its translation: CSARTGRVDYNEQFF.

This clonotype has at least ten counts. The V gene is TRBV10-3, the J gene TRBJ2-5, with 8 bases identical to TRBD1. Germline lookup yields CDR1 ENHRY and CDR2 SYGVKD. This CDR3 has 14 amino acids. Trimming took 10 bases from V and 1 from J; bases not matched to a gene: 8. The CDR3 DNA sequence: TGTGCCACCCGGGACAGGCAAGCCCAAGAGACCCAGTACTTC. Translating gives CATRDRQAQETQYF.

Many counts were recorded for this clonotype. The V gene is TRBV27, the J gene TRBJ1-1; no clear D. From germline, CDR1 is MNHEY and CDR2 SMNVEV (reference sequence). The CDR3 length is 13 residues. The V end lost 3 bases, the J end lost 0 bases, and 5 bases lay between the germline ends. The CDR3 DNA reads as TGTGCCAGCAGTTTTACCCTGAACACTGAAGCTTTCTTT. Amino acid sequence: CASSFTLNTEAFF.

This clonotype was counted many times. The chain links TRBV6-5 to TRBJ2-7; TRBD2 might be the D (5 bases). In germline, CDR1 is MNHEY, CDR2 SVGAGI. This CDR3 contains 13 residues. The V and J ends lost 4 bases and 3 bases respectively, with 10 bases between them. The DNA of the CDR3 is TGTGCCAGCAGTTGGGGAGAGAGCTACGAGCAGTACTTC. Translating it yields CASSWGESYEQYF.

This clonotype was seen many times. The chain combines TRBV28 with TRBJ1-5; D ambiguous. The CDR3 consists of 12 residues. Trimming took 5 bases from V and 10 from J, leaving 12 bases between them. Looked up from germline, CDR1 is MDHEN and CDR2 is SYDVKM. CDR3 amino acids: CASSAWAAPQHF. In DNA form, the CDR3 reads TGTGCCAGCAGTGCGTGGGCGGCCCCCCAGCATTTT.

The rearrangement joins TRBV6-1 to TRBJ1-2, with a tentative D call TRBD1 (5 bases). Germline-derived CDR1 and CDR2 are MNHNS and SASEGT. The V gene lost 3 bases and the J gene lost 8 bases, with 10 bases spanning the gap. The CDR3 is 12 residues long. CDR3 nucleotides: TGTGCCAGCAGTGACAGACAGACGGGCTACACCTTC. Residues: CASSDRQTGYTF.

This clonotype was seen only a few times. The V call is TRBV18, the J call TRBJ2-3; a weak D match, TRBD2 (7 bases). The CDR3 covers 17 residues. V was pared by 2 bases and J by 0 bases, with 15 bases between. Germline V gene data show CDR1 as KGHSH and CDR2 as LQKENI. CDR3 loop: CASSPGVAGASTDTQYF. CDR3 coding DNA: TGTGCCAGCTCACCAGGTGTTGCGGGGGCGAGCACAGATACGCAGTATTTT.

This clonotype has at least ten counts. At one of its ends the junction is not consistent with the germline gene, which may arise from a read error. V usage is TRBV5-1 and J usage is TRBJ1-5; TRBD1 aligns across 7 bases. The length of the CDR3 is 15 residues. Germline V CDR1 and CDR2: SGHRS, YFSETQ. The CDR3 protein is CASSLQGYSNQPQHF. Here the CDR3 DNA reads TGTGCCAGCAGTCTACAGGGGTATAGCAATCAGCCCCAGCATTTT.

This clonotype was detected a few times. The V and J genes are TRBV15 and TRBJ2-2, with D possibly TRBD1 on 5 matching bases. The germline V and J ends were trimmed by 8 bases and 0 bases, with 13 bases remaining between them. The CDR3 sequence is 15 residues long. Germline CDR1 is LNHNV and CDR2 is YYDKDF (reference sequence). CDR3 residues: CATSRTFSNTGELFF. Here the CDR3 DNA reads TGTGCCACCTCCAGGACATTCTCGAACACCGGGGAGCTGTTTTTT.

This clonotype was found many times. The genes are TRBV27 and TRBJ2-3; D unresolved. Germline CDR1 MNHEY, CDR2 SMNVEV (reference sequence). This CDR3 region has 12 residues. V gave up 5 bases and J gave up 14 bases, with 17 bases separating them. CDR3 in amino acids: CASSPSGPATYF. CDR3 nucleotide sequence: TGTGCCAGCAGTCCGTCGGGCCCCGCGACGTATTTT.

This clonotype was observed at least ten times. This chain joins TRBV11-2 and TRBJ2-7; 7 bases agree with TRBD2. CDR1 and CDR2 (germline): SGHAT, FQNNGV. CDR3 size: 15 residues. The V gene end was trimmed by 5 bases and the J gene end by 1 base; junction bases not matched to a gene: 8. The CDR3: CASSTSSGGSYEQYF. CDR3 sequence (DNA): TGTGCCAGCAGCACTAGCTCCGGGGGGTCCTACGAGCAGTACTTC.

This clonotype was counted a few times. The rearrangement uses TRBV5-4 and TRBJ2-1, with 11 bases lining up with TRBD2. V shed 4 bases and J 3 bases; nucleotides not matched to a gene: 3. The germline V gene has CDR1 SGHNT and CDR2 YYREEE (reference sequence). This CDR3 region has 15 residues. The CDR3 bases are TGTGCCAGCAGCACGGGACTAGCGGTCTACAATGAGCAGTTCTTC. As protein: CASSTGLAVYNEQFF.

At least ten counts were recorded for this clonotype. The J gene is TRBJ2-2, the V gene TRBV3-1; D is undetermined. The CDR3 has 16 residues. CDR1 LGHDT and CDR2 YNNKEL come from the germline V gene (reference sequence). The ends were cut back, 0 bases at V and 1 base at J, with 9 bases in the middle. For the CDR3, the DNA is TGTGCCAGCAGCCAAGAGTTAGGGCAGAACACCGGGGAGCTGTTTTTT. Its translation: CASSQELGQNTGELFF.

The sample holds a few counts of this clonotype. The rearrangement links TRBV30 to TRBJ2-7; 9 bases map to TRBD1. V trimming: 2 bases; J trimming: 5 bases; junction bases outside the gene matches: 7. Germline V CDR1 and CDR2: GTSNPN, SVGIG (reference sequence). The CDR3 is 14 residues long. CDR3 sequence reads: CAWSPRTGVHEQYF. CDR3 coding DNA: TGTGCCTGGAGTCCCCGGACAGGGGTCCACGAGCAGTACTTC.

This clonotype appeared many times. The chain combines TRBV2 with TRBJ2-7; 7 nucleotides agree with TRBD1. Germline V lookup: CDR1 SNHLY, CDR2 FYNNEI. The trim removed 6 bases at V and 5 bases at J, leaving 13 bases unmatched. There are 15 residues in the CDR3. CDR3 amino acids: CASRRYEQGSDEQYF. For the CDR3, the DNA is TGTGCCAGCAGACGGTACGAACAGGGGTCGGACGAGCAGTACTTC.

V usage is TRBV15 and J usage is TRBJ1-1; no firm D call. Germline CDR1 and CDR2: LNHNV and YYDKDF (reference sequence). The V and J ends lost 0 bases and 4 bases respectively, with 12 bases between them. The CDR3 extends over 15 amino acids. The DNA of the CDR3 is TGTGCCACCAGCAGAGAAGGTGTTGGAGGCACTGAAGCTTTCTTT. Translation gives CATSREGVGGTEAFF. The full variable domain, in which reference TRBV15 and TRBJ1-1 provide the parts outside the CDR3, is DAMVIQNPRYQVTQFGKPVTLSCSQTLNHNVMYWYQQKSSQAPKLLFHYYDKDFNNEADTPDNFQSRRPNTSFCFLDIRSPGLGDTAMYLCATSREGVGGTEAFFGQGTRLTVV.

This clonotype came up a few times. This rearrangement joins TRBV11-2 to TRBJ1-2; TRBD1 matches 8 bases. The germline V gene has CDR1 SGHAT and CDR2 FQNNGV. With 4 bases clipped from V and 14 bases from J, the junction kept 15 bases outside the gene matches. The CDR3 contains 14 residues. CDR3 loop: CASSSGDRGSQGTF. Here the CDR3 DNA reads TGTGCCAGCAGCTCCGGCGACAGGGGAAGTCAAGGGACCTTC.

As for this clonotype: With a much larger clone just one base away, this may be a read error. As DNA, the CDR3 is TGTGCCAGCTCCCCAATGAATGGAGCAGATACGCAGTATTTT. Residues: CASSPMNGADTQYF. V usage is TRBV18 and J usage is TRBJ2-3; D call uncertain. V was shortened by 6 bases and J by 4 bases, with 14 bases between the two germline ends. Germline V lookup: CDR1 KGHSH, CDR2 LQKENI. The CDR3 consists of 14 residues.

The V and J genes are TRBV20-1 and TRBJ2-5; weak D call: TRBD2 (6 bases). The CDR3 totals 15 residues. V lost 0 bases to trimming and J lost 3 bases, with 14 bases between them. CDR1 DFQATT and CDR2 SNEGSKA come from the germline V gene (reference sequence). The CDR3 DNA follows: TGCAGTGCTAGAGATCTGGTGGCTAGCGAAGAGACCCAGTACTTC. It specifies CSARDLVASEETQYF.